The present entry profiles one TCR beta chain with its context. This CDR3 region has 17 residues. Germline V lookup: CDR1 SEHNR, CDR2 FQNEAQ (reference sequence). The ends were cut back, 3 bases at V and 1 base at J, with 16 bases in the middle. PCR employed 60 Vbeta and 13 Jbeta primers. Original analysis: In a later analysis, 8.5 million to 14 million of approximately 80 million unique beta chains occurred in at least two donors. Libraries were prepared by immunoSEQ multiplex PCR; TCRdb keeps only in-frame clonotypes and omits some of them. That table supplies the V and J calls and clone size; D and trimming were determined from the DNA. The sample totals just over 150,000 clones. This sample stems from a study of cytomegalovirus exposure and HLA in healthy donors.

The chain is built from TRBV7-9 and TRBJ2-1; D might be TRBD2 (5 bases). The sequenced material came from PBMCs. The TCR comes from a man younger than 40 in good health and CMV-seronegative. The CDR3 reads CASSFLPREGSYNEQFF. The CDR3, as DNA: TGTGCCAGCAGCTTTCTCCCCCGGGAAGGTTCCTACAATGAGCAGTTCTTC.